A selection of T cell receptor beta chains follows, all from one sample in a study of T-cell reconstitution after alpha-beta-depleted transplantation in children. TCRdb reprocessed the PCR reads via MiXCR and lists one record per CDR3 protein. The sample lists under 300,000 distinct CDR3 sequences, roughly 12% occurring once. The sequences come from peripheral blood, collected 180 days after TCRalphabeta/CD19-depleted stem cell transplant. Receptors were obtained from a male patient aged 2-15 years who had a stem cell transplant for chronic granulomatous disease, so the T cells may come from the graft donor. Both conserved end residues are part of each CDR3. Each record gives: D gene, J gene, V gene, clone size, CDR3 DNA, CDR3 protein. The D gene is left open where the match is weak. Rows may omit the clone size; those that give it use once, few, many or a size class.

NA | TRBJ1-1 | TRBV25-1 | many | TGTGCCAGCAGCAGGGGTATGGGCACTGAAGCTTTCTTT | CASSRGMGTEAFF
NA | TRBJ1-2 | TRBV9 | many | TGTGCCAGCAGCGTAGCCCTTGGACCTAACTATGGCTACACCTTC | CASSVALGPNYGYTF
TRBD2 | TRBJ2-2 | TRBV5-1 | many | TGCGCCTGTCTGCGGGGACTAGCCGCGAACACCGGGGAGCTGTTTTTT | CACLRGLAANTGELFF
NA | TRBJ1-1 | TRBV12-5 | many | TGTGCTAGTGGTTTTTGGGTTTTCGAGGTTGCTGAAGCTTTCTTT | CASGFWVFEVAEAFF
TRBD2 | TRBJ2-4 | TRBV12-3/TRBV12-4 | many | TGTGCCAGCAGCCGCCCCGGGACTAGCGGGAGCTCGAACATTCAGTACTTC | CASSRPGTSGSSNIQYF
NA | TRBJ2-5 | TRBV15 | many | TGTGCCACCAGCAGAGATCGGACGGATCTGGGGGAGACCCAGTACTTC | CATSRDRTDLGETQYF
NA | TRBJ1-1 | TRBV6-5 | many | TGTGCCAGCAGTTACTTGAAGGATACTGAAGCTTTCTTT | CASSYLKDTEAFF
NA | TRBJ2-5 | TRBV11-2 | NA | TGTGCCAGCAGCCCGGTGGGGGGGCGGGAGACCCAGTACTTC | CASSPVGGRETQYF
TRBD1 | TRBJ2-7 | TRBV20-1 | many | TGCAGTGCTAGCCGGAACAGGGGACCCTACGAGCAGTACTTC | CSASRNRGPYEQYF
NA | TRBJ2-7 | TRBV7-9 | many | TGTGCCAGCAGCTTAAGGGACAACGCCTACGAGCAGTACTTC | CASSLRDNAYEQYF
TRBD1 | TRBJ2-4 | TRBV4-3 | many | TGCGCCAGCAGCCGGACAGGGCTAGCCAAAAACATTCAGTACTTC | CASSRTGLAKNIQYF
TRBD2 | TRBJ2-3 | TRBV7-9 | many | TGTGCCAGCAGCCCGACTAGCGGACTACGCACAGATACGCAGTATTTT | CASSPTSGLRTDTQYF
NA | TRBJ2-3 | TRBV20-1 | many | TGCAGTGCTAACATGGGAGCGAGCACAGATACGCAGTATTTT | CSANMGASTDTQYF
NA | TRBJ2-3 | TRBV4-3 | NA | TGCGCCAGCTTCCGCCGGACTACTACAGATACGCAGTATTTT | CASFRRTTTDTQYF
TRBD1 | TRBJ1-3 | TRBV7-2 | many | TGTGCCAGCAGCTTAGGACAGGGGGTTCCCACCATATATTTT | CASSLGQGVPTIYF
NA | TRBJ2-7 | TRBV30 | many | TGTGCCTGGAGTGTTGGCCGGACCTACGAGCAGTACTTC | CAWSVGRTYEQYF
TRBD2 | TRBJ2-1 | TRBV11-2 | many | TGTGCCAGCAGCTTATATGGTACTAGGGTCGCTAGCGGGGCAATTGAGCAGTTCTTC | CASSLYGTRVASGAIEQFF
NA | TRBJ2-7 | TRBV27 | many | TGTGCCAGCAGGAGAGACAGGGAGGGGCAGTACTTC | CASRRDREGQYF
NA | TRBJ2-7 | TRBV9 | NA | TGTGCCTGCAGCCCTCGACCCAGGGGAACAGCCTACGAGCAGTACTTC | CACSPRPRGTAYEQYF
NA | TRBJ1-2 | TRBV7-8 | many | TGTGCCAGCAGCCCAAGTAGGGACACCAAAAAGTATGGCTACACCTTC | CASSPSRDTKKYGYTF